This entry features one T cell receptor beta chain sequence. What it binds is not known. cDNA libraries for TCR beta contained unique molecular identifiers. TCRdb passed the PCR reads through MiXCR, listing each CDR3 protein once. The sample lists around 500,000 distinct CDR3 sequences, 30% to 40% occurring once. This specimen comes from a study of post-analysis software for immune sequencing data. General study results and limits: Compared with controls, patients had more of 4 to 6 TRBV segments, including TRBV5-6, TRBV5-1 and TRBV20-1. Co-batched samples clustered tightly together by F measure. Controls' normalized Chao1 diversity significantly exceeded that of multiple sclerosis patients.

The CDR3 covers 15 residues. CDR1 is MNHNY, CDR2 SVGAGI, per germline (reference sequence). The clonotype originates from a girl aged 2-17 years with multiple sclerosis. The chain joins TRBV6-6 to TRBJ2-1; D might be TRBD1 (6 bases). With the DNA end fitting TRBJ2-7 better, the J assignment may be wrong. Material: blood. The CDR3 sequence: CASSWGHPTDYEQYF. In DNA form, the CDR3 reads TGTGCCAGCAGTTGGGGACACCCAACCGACTACGAGCAGTACTTC.